These 8 T cell receptor beta chains were sequenced from one sample in a study of shared clonotypes between healthy human individuals. Using immunoSEQ multiplex PCR, the repertoire was profiled, and TCRdb retains in-frame clones only, with some absent. The data contain about 490,000 clones, roughly 85% of them singletons. Sequenced sample: PBMCs. These receptors were obtained from a woman aged 40 to 49 in good health. Some clones in this sample may be carry-over from other donors' samples.

V gene TRBV7-3 combines with J gene TRBJ2-1, with 8 positions matching TRBD2. CDR1 is SGHTA, CDR2 FQGTGA, per germline. V lost 0 bases to trimming and J lost 9 bases; unmatched junction nucleotides: 4. The CDR3 totals 14 residues. CDR3 sequence: CASSLTGLVGEQFF. The DNA for the CDR3 is TGTGCCAGCAGCTTAACGGGACTAGTCGGTGAGCAGTTCTTC.

The gene calls are TRBV4-1 and TRBJ2-1; maybe TRBD2 (6 bases). With 1 base removed from V and 8 bases from J, the gap between germline ends came to 15 bases. This CDR3 spans 15 amino acids. CDR1 MGHRA and CDR2 YSYEKL come from the germline V gene. CDR3 DNA sequence: TGCGCCAGCAGCCAAGCCCCCGGGAGTGGGTATGAGCAGTTCTTC. Translating it yields CASSQAPGSGYEQFF.

The chain uses TRBV5-1 and TRBJ2-7, with D perhaps matching TRBD2 (6 bases). The germline CDR1 and CDR2 sequences are SGHRS and YFSETQ. The CDR3 is made up of 13 amino acids. V was pared by 4 bases and J by 2 bases, with 10 bases between. The CDR3 protein is CASSPGLTYEQYF. The CDR3 bases are TGCGCCAGCAGCCCGGGACTGACCTACGAGCAGTACTTC.

The genes are TRBV28 and TRBJ2-5; 10 nucleotides align to TRBD1. The J call may be incorrect, as the DNA end agrees better with TRBJ2-7. Germline assignment: CDR1 MDHEN and CDR2 SYDVKM. The CDR3 is made up of 16 amino acids. CDR3 loop: CASRRPGQGTSYEQYF. The CDR3, as DNA: TGTGCCAGCAGGAGACCGGGACAGGGGACTTCCTACGAGCAGTACTTC.

The chain links TRBV14 to TRBJ2-3, with 9 bases lining up with TRBD2. V was pared by 4 bases and J by 3 bases, with 11 bases of the junction left unmatched. CDR3 length: 17 amino acids. Germline V gene lookup returns CDR1 SGHDN and CDR2 FVKESK. CDR3: CASSRAMTSGPTDTQYF. The CDR3 nucleotides are TGTGCCAGCAGCCGAGCGATGACTAGCGGTCCGACAGATACGCAGTATTTT.

Worth noting for this clone: Other DNA sequences of this sample code for an identical CDR3. The rearrangement uses TRBV7-6 and TRBJ2-3; 8 nucleotides match TRBD2. Germline V gene lookup returns CDR1 SGHVS and CDR2 FNYEAQ. This CDR3 region has 16 residues. V was clipped by 3 bases and J by 1 base; unmatched bases: 6. The DNA for the CDR3 is TGTGCCAGCAGCTTGGCGGAAGCGGGAGGCACAGATACGCAGTATTTT. Residues: CASSLAEAGGTDTQYF.

The chain combines TRBV28 with TRBJ1-1; D is undetermined. This CDR3 has 14 residues. Germline lookup yields CDR1 MDHEN and CDR2 SYDVKM. V lost 2 bases and J 0 bases, leaving 7 bases between the germline ends. The CDR3 loop is CASSLRSVNTEAFF. Written as DNA, the CDR3 is TGTGCCAGCAGTTTACGCTCTGTGAACACTGAAGCTTTCTTT.

V is TRBV7-9 and J is TRBJ2-7, with 10 positions matching TRBD2. Germline trimming cut 1 base from V and 6 bases from J; bases unmatched to any gene: 6. The CDR3 has 15 amino acids. Germline V CDR1 and CDR2: SEHNR, FQNEAQ (reference sequence). In DNA, the CDR3 is TGTGCCAGCAGCTTAGTCCTAGCGGGAGTCGCCGAGCAGTACTTC. Translation: CASSLVLAGVAEQYF.